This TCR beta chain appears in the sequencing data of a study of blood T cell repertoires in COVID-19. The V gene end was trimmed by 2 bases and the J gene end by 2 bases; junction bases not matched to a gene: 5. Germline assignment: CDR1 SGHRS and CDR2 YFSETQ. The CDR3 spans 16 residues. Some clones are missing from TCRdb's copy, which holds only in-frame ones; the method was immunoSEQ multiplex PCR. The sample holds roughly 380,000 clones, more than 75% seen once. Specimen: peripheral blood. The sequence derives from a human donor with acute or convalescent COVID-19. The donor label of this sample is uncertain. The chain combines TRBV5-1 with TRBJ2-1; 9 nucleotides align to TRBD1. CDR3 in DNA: TGCGCCAGCAGCTTAAGACAGGGGGGAACCTACAATGAGCAGTTCTTC. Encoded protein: CASSLRQGGTYNEQFF. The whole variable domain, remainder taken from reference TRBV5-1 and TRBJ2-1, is KAGVTQTPRYLIKTRGQQVTLSCSPISGHRSVSWYQQTPGQGLQFLFEYFSETQRNKGNFPGRFSGRQFSNSRSEMNVSTLELGDSALYLCASSLRQGGTYNEQFFGPGTRLTVL.